This entry lists 4 T cell receptor beta chains sequenced from one sample in a study of shared clonotypes between healthy human individuals. Some clones are missing from TCRdb's copy, which holds only in-frame ones; the method was immunoSEQ multiplex PCR. The data show 850,000 to 1,200,000 clones, roughly 75% seen once. Material: memory CD4+ T cells sorted from blood. Subset denoted: CD45RA-negative fraction. The receptor set was obtained from a young man in good health.

The gene calls are TRBV7-2 and TRBJ1-1, with D unresolved. Germline V CDR1 and CDR2: SGHTA, FQGNSA. V lost 1 base and J 9 bases, leaving 12 bases between the germline ends. CDR3 size: 13 residues. The CDR3 spells CASSLEVYSKAFF. Written as DNA, the CDR3 is TGTGCCAGCAGCTTAGAGGTTTACAGCAAAGCTTTCTTT. The full variable domain, completed using reference TRBV7-2 and TRBJ1-1, is GAGVSQSPSNKVTEKGKDVELRCDPISGHTALYWYRQSLGQGLEFLIYFQGNSAPDKSGLPSDRFSAERTGGSVSTLTIQRTQQEDSAVYLCASSLEVYSKAFFGQGTRLTVV.

The gene calls are TRBV5-1 and TRBJ2-7; no definite D call. With 4 bases removed from V and 3 bases from J, the gap between germline ends came to 5 bases. Germline CDR1 and CDR2: SGHRS and YFSETQ. The CDR3 loop spans 11 amino acids. CDR3 nucleotides: TGCGCCAGCAGCAACAACTACGAGCAGTACTTC. Protein product: CASSNNYEQYF.

This chain uses TRBV6-1 with TRBJ1-1, with 9 positions matching TRBD1. The CDR3 contains 14 residues. V gave up 4 bases and J gave up 7 bases; unmatched junction bases: 7. The V gene's germline CDR1 is MNHNS and CDR2 SASEGT. The CDR3, as DNA: TGTGCCAGCAGTGGGCGACAGGGGGTTAATGAAGCTTTCTTT. Protein product: CASSGRQGVNEAFF.

J is TRBJ1-1 and V is TRBV7-9; possibly TRBD1 for D (5 bases). The V gene's germline CDR1 is SEHNR and CDR2 FQNEAQ (reference sequence). The CDR3 length is 14 residues. V lost 5 bases to trimming and J lost 4 bases, with 14 bases between them. The CDR3 is CASSPAMGTTEAFF. DNA of the CDR3: TGTGCCAGCAGCCCCGCTATGGGGACCACTGAAGCTTTCTTT.